What follows is one TCR beta chain and its context. The data stem from a study of CD8+ T cells in alopecia areata. The CDR3 is 12 amino acids. Trimming cost V 4 bases and J 2 bases, with 6 bases left between them. CDR1 is SGHRS and CDR2 is YFSETQ in the germline V gene. RNA was extracted and reverse transcribed into cDNA as the sequencing template. Libraries were prepared by immunoSEQ multiplex PCR; TCRdb keeps only in-frame clonotypes and omits some of them. The sample comprises 150,000 or so clones, roughly 60% of which are singletons, and roughly 16% rests with the top ten. Treatment defined: oral pan-JAK inhibitor, 5-10 mg twice daily.

The rearrangement uses TRBV5-1 and TRBJ1-1; no definite D call. This receptor was obtained from a human donor with alopecia areata. Specimen: CD4+ T cells sorted from blood, collected at approximately week 60, from a patient treated with tofacitinib. CDR3 DNA sequence: TGCGCCAGCAGCCGGGATAACACTGAAGCTTTCTTT. Translating it yields CASSRDNTEAFF.